What follows are 18 T cell receptor beta chains derived from one specimen sequenced in a study of T cells after yellow fever vaccination. Via MiXCR, TCRdb re-called the 5' RACE reads, giving one row per CDR3 protein. The repertoire holds about 170,000 distinct CDR3 sequences, 9.5% to 11% seen once, with about 38% in the top ten. Sequenced material: CD8+ T cells sorted from PBMCs, taken 15 days after the yellow fever booster vaccination. Receptors were obtained from a man aged 18 to 30 who received the YFV17D yellow fever vaccine.

The V and J genes are TRBV11-2 and TRBJ2-3, with D possibly being TRBD2 (5 bases). V was pared by 5 bases and J by 1 base, with 16 bases between. CDR3 size: 16 residues. The germline V gene has CDR1 SGHAT and CDR2 FQNNGV. CDR3 amino acids: CASSTPRQRRTDTQYF. CDR3 sequence (DNA): TGTGCCAGCAGCACCCCGCGCCAGCGGCGCACAGATACGCAGTATTTT.

For this clonotype: This may arise from a read error, as a much more abundant clone is one base away. V and J are TRBV4-3 and TRBJ2-4; tentatively, D is TRBD2 (5 bases). The CDR3 extends over 15 amino acids. Germline V gene lookup returns CDR1 LGHNA and CDR2 YSLEER. CDR3 in amino acids: CACSQDYGVENIQYF. In DNA, the CDR3 is TGCGCCTGCAGCCAAGATTACGGGGTTGAAAACATTCAGTACTTC.

The rearrangement joins TRBV27 to TRBJ2-7; 7 bases are a match to TRBD1. The CDR3 extends over 14 amino acids. Looked up from germline, CDR1 is MNHEY and CDR2 is SMNVEV (reference sequence). V lost 5 bases, J lost 3 bases, and 7 bases stayed unmatched. CDR3 coding DNA: TGTGCCAGCAGTACTGGGACAGAGGGCTACGAGCAGTACTTC. This gives the protein CASSTGTEGYEQYF.

The chain combines TRBV18 with TRBJ1-2, with 9 bases matching TRBD1. Germline V gives CDR1 KGHSH, CDR2 LQKENI. The CDR3 has 14 amino acids. V lost 3 bases to trimming and J lost 5 bases; unmatched junction nucleotides: 4. CDR3 coding DNA: TGTGCCAGCTCACCTCCGGGACAGGGATATGGCTACACCTTC. It yields the protein CASSPPGQGYGYTF.

This clonotype was found a few times. This rearrangement joins TRBV5-4 to TRBJ2-3; the D gene is possibly TRBD1 (5 bases). CDR3 length: 14 amino acids. Trimming removed 6 bases from V and 6 bases from J, with 17 bases in between. Germline-derived CDR1 and CDR2 are SGHNT and YYREEE (reference sequence). The CDR3 DNA reads TGTGCCAGCACTACCAGGGATCTTGGGGATACGCAGTATTTT. It encodes CASTTRDLGDTQYF.

This clonotype was detected only a few times. The chain has TRBV4-1 and TRBJ2-7, with 8 bases matching TRBD1. Trimming took 3 bases from V and 4 from J; bases not matched to a gene: 5. The CDR3 sequence is 14 residues long. CDR1 and CDR2 from the germline V gene are MGHRA and YSYEKL. CDR3 DNA: TGCGCCAGCAGCCATGCGGGACAGGAGTACGAGCAGTACTTC. Residues: CASSHAGQEYEQYF.

The chain carries TRBV7-9 and TRBJ1-2; D gene uncertain. Germline V gives CDR1 SEHNR, CDR2 FQNEAQ (reference sequence). The CDR3 covers 17 residues. V lost 3 bases and J lost 3, with 20 bases in between. The CDR3 is CASSFSDTHLRDYGYTF. CDR3 bases: TGTGCCAGCAGCTTTAGTGACACACACCTGAGGGACTATGGCTACACCTTC.

The chain employs TRBV28 and TRBJ1-5; no definite D call. This CDR3 region has 15 residues. Trimming removed 3 bases at V and 9 bases at J, with 18 bases between. The V gene's germline CDR1 is MDHEN and CDR2 SYDVKM. The CDR3 sequence: CASSFPPTELSPQHF. The CDR3 DNA sequence: TGTGCCAGCAGTTTTCCTCCGACGGAGCTATCGCCCCAGCATTTT. Using reference TRBV28 and TRBJ1-5 for the parts outside the CDR3, the full variable domain is DVKVTQSSRYLVKRTGEKVFLECVQDMDHENMFWYRQDPGLGLRLIYFSYDVKMKEKGDIPEGYSVSREKKERFSLILESASTNQTSMYLCASSFPPTELSPQHFGDGTRLSIL.

V usage is TRBV5-6 and J usage is TRBJ2-1, with D uncertain. Looked up from germline, CDR1 is SGHDT and CDR2 is YYEEEE. Trimming left V 0 bases short and J 10 bases short, with 8 bases between. The CDR3 has 12 amino acids. CDR3 coding DNA: TGTGCCAGCAGCTTGGCTGTCCAAGAGCAGTTCTTC. Residues: CASSLAVQEQFF.

The table lists this clonotype with a few counts. This chain links TRBV13 with TRBJ2-7, with D possibly matching TRBD1 (5 bases). The germline V gene encodes CDR1 PRHDT and CDR2 FYEKMQ (reference sequence). The CDR3 has 14 amino acids. Trimming took off 2 bases at V and 5 bases at J, with 13 bases between the two ends. The CDR3 region is CASSLLAGRHEQYF. As DNA, the CDR3 is TGTGCCAGCAGCTTATTGGCAGGGCGGCACGAGCAGTACTTC.

The V and J genes are TRBV5-4 and TRBJ2-3; D is undetermined. The CDR3 runs 12 residues. Trimming removed 3 bases at V and 8 bases at J, with 10 bases between. Germline assignment: CDR1 SGHNT and CDR2 YYREEE (reference sequence). The CDR3 region has the DNA TGTGCCAGCAGCTCCTTAACGTCTACGCAGTATTTT. Its protein product is CASSSLTSTQYF.

This clonotype was observed many times. The chain employs TRBV6-6 and TRBJ1-1, with 7 bases aligning to TRBD1. The V and J ends lost 6 bases and 5 bases, in that order; junction bases with no gene match: 15. This CDR3 has 16 amino acids. Per germline, CDR1 MNHNY and CDR2 SVGAGI (reference sequence). The DNA of the CDR3 is TGTGCCAGCAGGACAGACAGGGTGATTAAGGGGACTGAAGCTTTCTTT. This codes for CASRTDRVIKGTEAFF.

The chain has TRBV3-1 and TRBJ1-1; the D is unclear. CDR1 is LGHDT and CDR2 is YNNKEL in the germline V gene (reference sequence). There are 14 residues in the CDR3. Trimming removed 3 bases at V and 4 bases at J, with 12 bases between. This CDR3 is CASSQDGLGTEAFF. CDR3 bases: TGTGCCAGCAGCCAGGATGGGCTGGGCACTGAAGCTTTCTTT. Drawing the rest from reference TRBV3-1 and TRBJ1-1, the complete variable domain is DTAVSQTPKYLVTQMGNDKSIKCEQNLGHDTMYWYKQDSKKFLKIMFSYNNKELIINETVPNRFSPKSPDKAHLNLHINSLELGDSAVYFCASSQDGLGTEAFFGQGTRLTVV.

This clonotype has ten or more counts. The chain links TRBV4-2 to TRBJ1-1; D is uncertain. The CDR3 sequence is 15 residues long. Germline V lookup: CDR1 LGHNA, CDR2 YNFKEQ. The V gene lost 0 bases and the J gene lost 0 bases, with 8 bases spanning the gap. CDR3 amino acids: CASSQDLGLNTEAFF. The CDR3 region has the DNA TGTGCCAGCAGCCAAGACCTGGGGTTGAACACTGAAGCTTTCTTT.

Remarks on this clonotype: The junction departs from the called germline gene at one end, perhaps through a read error. The rearrangement joins TRBV2 to TRBJ2-3; 12 bases align to TRBD1. The CDR3 is 11 residues long. Germline assignment: CDR1 SNHLY and CDR2 FYNNEI. The CDR3 DNA follows: TGTGCCAGCACAGCAGGGACAGGGGGCGATTTT. It yields the protein CASTAGTGGDF.

This clonotype has a handful of counts. The chain couples TRBV6-6 to TRBJ1-2; weak D call: TRBD1 (5 bases). The CDR3 covers 14 residues. With 0 bases removed from V and 5 bases from J, the gap between germline ends came to 10 bases. Per the germline V gene, CDR1 is MNHNY and CDR2 is SVGAGI (reference sequence). The CDR3 protein is CASSYSRVGYGYTF. CDR3 sequence (DNA): TGTGCCAGCAGTTACTCCAGGGTTGGGTATGGCTACACCTTC.

This clonotype has just a few counts. This chain uses TRBV19 with TRBJ1-5; no clear D. From germline, CDR1 is LNHDA and CDR2 SQIVND (reference sequence). Trimming took 7 bases from V and 0 from J, leaving 16 bases between them. This CDR3 spans 16 amino acids. This CDR3 reads CASTPSRVRSNQPQHF. As DNA, the CDR3 is TGTGCCAGTACCCCATCCCGCGTTCGTAGCAATCAGCCCCAGCATTTT.

This clonotype has a handful of counts. This chain joins TRBV7-6 and TRBJ2-1; 9 bases are a match to TRBD2. V dropped 6 bases and J dropped 7; count of bases not matched to a gene: 7. The CDR3 consists of 14 residues. The V gene's germline CDR1 is SGHVS and CDR2 FNYEAQ. The CDR3 region is CASRPAGGPNEQFF. The CDR3 DNA sequence: TGTGCCAGCAGACCAGCGGGGGGACCTAATGAGCAGTTCTTC.